This T cell receptor (beta chain) emerged from a study of pediatric ulcerative colitis. The rectum was sampled with one to two pinch biopsies at colonoscopy. Generated by immunoSEQ multiplex PCR, the TCRdb table keeps only in-frame clones and is missing some. The table includes tens of thousands of clones, roughly 82% detected once. Trimming cost V 1 base and J 5 bases; bases outside gene matches: 8. CDR1 and CDR2 from the germline V gene are SGDLS and YYNGEE. This CDR3 contains 16 residues. The source material was gut tissue. The chain carries TRBV9 and TRBJ2-1, with 8 bases lining up with TRBD1. The TCR sequence derives from a boy between 5 and 17 years old with severe ulcerative colitis. Here the CDR3 DNA reads TGTGCCAGCAGCGTAACCTCCGGGACAGGTAACAATGAGCAGTTCTTC. Translating it yields CASSVTSGTGNNEQFF.